These 10 T cell receptor beta chains came from one sample sequenced in a study of T-cell reconstitution after alpha-beta-depleted transplantation in children. Molecular barcoding with unique molecular identifiers was used for the TCRbeta library. TCRdb re-analysed the PCR reads in MiXCR, keeping a single row per CDR3 protein. The data show some 500,000 distinct CDR3 sequences, 32% seen once. The sequences come from PBMCs from the stem cell graft donor, collected from the stem cell graft. The receptor set was obtained from a human donor who donated a stem cell graft to a child with aplastic anemia.

This rearrangement joins TRBV11-1 to TRBJ2-7; D gene uncertain. CDR3 length: 14 residues. CDR1 SGHAT and CDR2 FQDESV come from the germline V gene (reference sequence). Trimming cost V 4 bases and J 2 bases, with 12 bases left between them. CDR3 residues: CASSSALSTYEQYV. CDR3 DNA: TGTGCCAGCAGCTCTGCCTTGAGTACCTACGAGCAGTACGTC.

The rearrangement links TRBV27 to TRBJ1-1, with a possible D match to TRBD1 (5 bases). Germline assignment: CDR1 MNHEY and CDR2 SMNVEV (reference sequence). The CDR3 is made up of 15 amino acids. V was clipped by 1 base and J by 1 base, with 10 bases between them. This CDR3 is CASSLWRQRNTEAFF. DNA of the CDR3: TGTGCCAGCAGTTTATGGAGACAGAGGAACACTGAAGCTTTCTTT.

This clonotype has just a few counts. V and J are TRBV29-1 and TRBJ2-3; 7 bases agree with TRBD1. This CDR3 is 14 amino acids long. From germline, CDR1 is SQVTM and CDR2 ANQGSEA. V dropped 3 bases and J dropped 4; count of bases not matched to a gene: 7. This CDR3 reads CSVEGPGQPDTQYF. In DNA form, the CDR3 reads TGCAGCGTTGAGGGACCGGGACAGCCAGATACGCAGTATTTT.

This rearrangement joins TRBV30 to TRBJ2-3; perhaps TRBD2 as D (5 bases). The CDR3 extends over 14 amino acids. The V and J ends lost 5 bases and 2 bases respectively, with 14 bases between them. Germline assignment: CDR1 GTSNPN and CDR2 SVGIG (reference sequence). CDR3 sequence (DNA): TGTGCCTGGTTCTCCACGGGGATCACAGATACGCAGTATTTT. Translated, it gives CAWFSTGITDTQYF.

A few counts support this clonotype. The chain has TRBV18 and TRBJ2-1, with D uncertain. The CDR3 spans 15 residues. Germline-derived CDR1 and CDR2 are KGHSH and LQKENI. The V gene lost 5 bases and the J gene lost 2 bases, with 13 bases spanning the gap. CDR3 loop: CASSSAGGAYNEQFF. The CDR3, as DNA: TGTGCCAGCTCATCCGCCGGTGGGGCCTACAATGAGCAGTTCTTC.

The gene calls are TRBV25-1 and TRBJ2-3; 15 positions match TRBD2. This CDR3 has 16 amino acids. Trimming at V came to 6 bases and at J to 4 bases, leaving 5 bases not matched to a gene. CDR1 MGHDK and CDR2 SYGVNS come from the germline V gene. This CDR3 is CASSRTSGRGPDTQYF. In nucleotides, the CDR3 is TGTGCCAGCAGCAGGACTAGCGGGAGGGGGCCAGATACGCAGTATTTT.

This chain links TRBV20-1 with TRBJ2-2; 9 bases fit TRBD2. CDR1 DFQATT and CDR2 SNEGSKA come from the germline V gene (reference sequence). This CDR3 has 16 amino acids. Losses at the gene ends were 2 bases for V and 2 bases for J; bases not matched to a gene: 6. The CDR3 reads CSARPSGRTNTGELFF. The CDR3, as DNA: TGCAGTGCTAGACCCAGCGGGAGGACCAACACCGGGGAGCTGTTTTTT.

This clonotype was found a few times. The chain couples TRBV7-2 to TRBJ1-5, with TRBD1 matching over 9 bases. Per germline, CDR1 SGHTA and CDR2 FQGNSA. This CDR3 spans 14 amino acids. The trim removed 4 bases at V and 7 bases at J, leaving 5 bases unmatched. CDR3 protein: CASSSQGAKQPQHF. Here the CDR3 DNA reads TGTGCCAGCAGCTCACAGGGGGCGAAACAGCCCCAGCATTTT.

V and J are TRBV12-3 or TRBV12-4 and TRBJ2-5; no definite D call. The CDR3 is 16 residues long. V was clipped by 3 bases and J by 5 bases, with 19 bases between them. The CDR3 nucleotides are TGTGCCAGCAGTTTCGGTTTGTCAGACACGCGGGAGACCCAGTACTTC. Protein sequence: CASSFGLSDTRETQYF.

This chain links TRBV28 with TRBJ2-1; no clear D. Germline V gene sequence: CDR1 MDHEN, CDR2 SYDVKM. The CDR3 covers 13 residues. The V end was cut by 3 bases, the J end by 12 bases, with 15 bases between. CDR3 region: CASSLVTSMGQFF. The CDR3 region has the DNA TGTGCCAGCAGTTTGGTGACCTCGATGGGGCAGTTCTTC.